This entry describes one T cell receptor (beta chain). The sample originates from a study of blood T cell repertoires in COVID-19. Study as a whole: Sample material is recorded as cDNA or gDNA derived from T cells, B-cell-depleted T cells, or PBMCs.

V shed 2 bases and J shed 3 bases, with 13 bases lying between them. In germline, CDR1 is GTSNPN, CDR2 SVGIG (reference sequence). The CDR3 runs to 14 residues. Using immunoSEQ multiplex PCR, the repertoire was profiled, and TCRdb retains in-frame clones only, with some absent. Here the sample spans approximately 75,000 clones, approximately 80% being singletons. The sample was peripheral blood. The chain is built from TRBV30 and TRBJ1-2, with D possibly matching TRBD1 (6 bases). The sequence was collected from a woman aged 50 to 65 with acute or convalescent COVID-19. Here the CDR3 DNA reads TGTGCCTGGAGTAGAGGACAGCAGGACTATGGCTACACCTTC. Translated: CAWSRGQQDYGYTF.